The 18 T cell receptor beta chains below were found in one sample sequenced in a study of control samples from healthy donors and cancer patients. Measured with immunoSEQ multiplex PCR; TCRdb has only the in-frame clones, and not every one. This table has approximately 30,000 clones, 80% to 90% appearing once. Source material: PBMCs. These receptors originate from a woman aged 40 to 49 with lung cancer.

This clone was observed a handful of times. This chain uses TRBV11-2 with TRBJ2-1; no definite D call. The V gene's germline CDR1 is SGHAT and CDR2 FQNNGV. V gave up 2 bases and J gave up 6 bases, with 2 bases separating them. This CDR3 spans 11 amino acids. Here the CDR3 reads CASSLFNEQFF. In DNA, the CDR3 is TGTGCCAGCAGCTTATTCAATGAGCAGTTCTTC.

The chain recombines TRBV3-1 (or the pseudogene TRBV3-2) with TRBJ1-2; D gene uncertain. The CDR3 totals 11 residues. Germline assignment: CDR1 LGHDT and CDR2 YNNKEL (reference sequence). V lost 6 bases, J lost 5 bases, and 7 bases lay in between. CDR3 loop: CASSTQYGYTF. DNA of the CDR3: TGTGCCAGCAGTACACAGTATGGCTACACCTTC.

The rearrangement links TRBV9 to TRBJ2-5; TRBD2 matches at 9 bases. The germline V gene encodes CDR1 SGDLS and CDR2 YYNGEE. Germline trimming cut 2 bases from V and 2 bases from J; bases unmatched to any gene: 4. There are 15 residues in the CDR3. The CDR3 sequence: CASSVDSGGQETQYF. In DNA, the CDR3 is TGTGCCAGCAGCGTGGATAGCGGGGGACAAGAGACCCAGTACTTC.

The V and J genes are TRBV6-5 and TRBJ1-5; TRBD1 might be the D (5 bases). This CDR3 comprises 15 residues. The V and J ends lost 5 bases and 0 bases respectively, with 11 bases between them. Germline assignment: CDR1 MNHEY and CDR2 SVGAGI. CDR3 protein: CASSRWDVSNQPQHF. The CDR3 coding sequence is TGTGCCAGCAGTCGGTGGGACGTTAGCAATCAGCCCCAGCATTTT.

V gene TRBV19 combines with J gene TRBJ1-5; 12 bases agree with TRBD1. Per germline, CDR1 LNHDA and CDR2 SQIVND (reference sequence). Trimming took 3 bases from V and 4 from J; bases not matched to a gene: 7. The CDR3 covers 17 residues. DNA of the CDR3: TGTGCCAGTAGTATGGGGACAGGGGGCTACTTTAATCAGCCCCAGCATTTT. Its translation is CASSMGTGGYFNQPQHF.

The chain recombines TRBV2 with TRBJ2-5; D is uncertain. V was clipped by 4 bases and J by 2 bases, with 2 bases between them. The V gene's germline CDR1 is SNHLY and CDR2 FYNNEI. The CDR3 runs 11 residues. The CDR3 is CASSAQETQYF. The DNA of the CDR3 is TGTGCCAGCAGTGCACAAGAGACCCAGTACTTC.

The CDR3 DNA is TGTGCCAGTAGATGGGGACAGGATGGCTACACCTTC. Its translation is CASRWGQDGYTF. This chain joins TRBV19 and TRBJ1-2, with 8 bases that match TRBD1. This CDR3 spans 12 amino acids. J lost 6 bases, V lost 6 bases, and 3 bases had no gene match. Germline V gene sequence: CDR1 LNHDA, CDR2 SQIVND (reference sequence).

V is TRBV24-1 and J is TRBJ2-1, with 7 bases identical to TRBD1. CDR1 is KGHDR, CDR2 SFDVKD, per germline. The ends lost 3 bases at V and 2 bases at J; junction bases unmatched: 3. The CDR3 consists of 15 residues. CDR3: CATSDTTGTYNEQFF. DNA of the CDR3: TGTGCCACCAGTGATACGACAGGGACCTACAATGAGCAGTTCTTC.

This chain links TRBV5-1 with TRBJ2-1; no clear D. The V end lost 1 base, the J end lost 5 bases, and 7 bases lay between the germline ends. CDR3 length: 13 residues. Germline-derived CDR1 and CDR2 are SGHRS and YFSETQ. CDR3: CASSLNSNNEQFF. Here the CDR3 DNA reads TGCGCCAGCAGCTTGAACAGTAACAATGAGCAGTTCTTC.

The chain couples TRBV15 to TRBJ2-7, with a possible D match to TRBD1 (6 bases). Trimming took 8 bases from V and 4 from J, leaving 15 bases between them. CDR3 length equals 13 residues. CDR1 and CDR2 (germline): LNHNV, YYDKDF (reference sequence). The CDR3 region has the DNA TGTGCCACCGCCGGCAGGGGCGGTTACGAGCAGTACTTC. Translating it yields CATAGRGGYEQYF. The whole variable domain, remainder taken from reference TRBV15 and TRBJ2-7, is DAMVIQNPRYQVTQFGKPVTLSCSQTLNHNVMYWYQQKSSQAPKLLFHYYDKDFNNEADTPDNFQSRRPNTSFCFLDIRSPGLGDTAMYLCATAGRGGYEQYFGPGTRLTVT.

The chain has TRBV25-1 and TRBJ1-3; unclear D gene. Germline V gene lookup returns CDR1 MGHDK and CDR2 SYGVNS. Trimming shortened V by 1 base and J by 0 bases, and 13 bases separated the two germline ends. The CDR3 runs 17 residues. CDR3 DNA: TGTGCCAGCAGTGAATTTGGCGGGGAGGGCTCTGGAAACACCATATATTTT. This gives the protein CASSEFGGEGSGNTIYF.

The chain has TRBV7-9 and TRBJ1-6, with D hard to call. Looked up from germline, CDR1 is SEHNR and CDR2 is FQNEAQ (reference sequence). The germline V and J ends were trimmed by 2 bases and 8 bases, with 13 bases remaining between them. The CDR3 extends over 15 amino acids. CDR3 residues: CASSLLGRKDSPLHF. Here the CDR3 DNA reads TGTGCCAGCAGCTTATTAGGGCGGAAGGATTCACCCCTCCACTTT.

The CDR3 here is CASSLEGQLTGELFF. DNA of the CDR3: TGTGCCAGCAGCTTAGAGGGCCAGCTAACCGGGGAGCTGTTTTTT. The rearrangement joins TRBV7-9 to TRBJ2-2; no definite D call. Between the trimmed V and J ends, which lost 1 base and 5 bases, there was a span of 11 bases. There are 15 residues in the CDR3. Germline V gene sequence: CDR1 SEHNR, CDR2 FQNEAQ (reference sequence).

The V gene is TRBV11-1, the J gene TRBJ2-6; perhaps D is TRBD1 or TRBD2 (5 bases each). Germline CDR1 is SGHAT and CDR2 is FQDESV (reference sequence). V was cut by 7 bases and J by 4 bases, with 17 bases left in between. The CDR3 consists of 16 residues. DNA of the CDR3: TGTGCCAGCACTCCGAGGGGTGAGCGGGGGGCCAACGTCCTGACTTTC. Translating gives CASTPRGERGANVLTF.

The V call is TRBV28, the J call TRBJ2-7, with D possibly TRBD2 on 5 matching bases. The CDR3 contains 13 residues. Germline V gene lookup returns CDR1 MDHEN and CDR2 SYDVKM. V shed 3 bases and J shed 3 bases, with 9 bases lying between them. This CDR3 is CASSFPTNYEQYF. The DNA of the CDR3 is TGTGCCAGCAGTTTCCCGACTAACTACGAGCAGTACTTC.

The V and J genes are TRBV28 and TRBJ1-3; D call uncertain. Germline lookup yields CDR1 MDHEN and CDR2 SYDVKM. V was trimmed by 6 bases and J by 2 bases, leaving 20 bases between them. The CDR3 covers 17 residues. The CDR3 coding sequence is TGTGCCAGCAGACCCATCCTCGACAACTTCGCTGGAAACACCATATATTTT. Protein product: CASRPILDNFAGNTIYF.

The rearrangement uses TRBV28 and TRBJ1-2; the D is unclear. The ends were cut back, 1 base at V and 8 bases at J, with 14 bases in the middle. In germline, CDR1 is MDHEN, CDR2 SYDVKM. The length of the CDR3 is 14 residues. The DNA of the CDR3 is TGTGCCAGCAGTTTATCAAGGCGGGTGGTGGGCTACACCTTC. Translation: CASSLSRRVVGYTF.

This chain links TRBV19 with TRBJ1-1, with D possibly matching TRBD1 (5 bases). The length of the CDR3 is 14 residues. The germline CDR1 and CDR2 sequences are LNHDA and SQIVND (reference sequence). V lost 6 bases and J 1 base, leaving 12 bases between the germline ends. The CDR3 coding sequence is TGTGCCAGTAGGGGGGGACCGACGAACACTGAAGCTTTCTTT. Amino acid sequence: CASRGGPTNTEAFF.